One and the same sample provided the 9 T cell receptor beta chains below, sequenced in a study of blood T cell repertoires in COVID-19 (dated by TCRdb to 2018 to 2021). The method was the immunoSEQ multiplex PCR assay. In TCRdb, the immuneACCESS table is reduced to in-frame sequences with V and J assigned. These tables do not hold every clone; where another copy was compared, an unresolved V gene accounts for under half, and the others remain unexplained. The sample yields around 500,000 clones; 80% to 90% were counted once. The top ten clones comprise 3.2% of the sample. The material sequenced was peripheral blood. The receptors shown here come from a human donor in a cohort sampled during active COVID-19.

This chain joins TRBV20-1 and TRBJ2-2; D is unresolved. CDR1 DFQATT and CDR2 SNEGSKA come from the germline V gene (reference sequence). V was clipped by 3 bases and J by 2 bases, with 13 bases between them. This CDR3 has 15 amino acids. The CDR3 nucleotides read TGCAGTGCTAGTATACAGAGCCTAAACACCGGGGAGCTGTTTTTT. Its translation: CSASIQSLNTGELFF.

The chain employs TRBV6-5 and TRBJ1-1; D might be TRBD1 (6 bases). CDR1 and CDR2 (germline): MNHEY, SVGAGI. V dropped 6 bases and J dropped 9 bases, with 23 bases sitting between them. The CDR3 length is 15 residues. The CDR3 DNA follows: TGTGCCAGCAGGGATTTGGGGACACAACCTGAAAAAGCTTTCTTT. Its protein is CASRDLGTQPEKAFF.

The rearrangement links TRBV30 to TRBJ2-2, with 13 nucleotides matching TRBD2. The CDR3 spans 16 residues. CDR1 and CDR2 from the germline V gene are GTSNPN and SVGIG (reference sequence). The junction had 6 bases not matched to a gene; V was cut back by 6 bases and J by 2 bases. CDR3 bases: TGTGCCTGCATACTAGCGGGAGGGCAAAACACCGGGGAGCTGTTTTTT. Its protein product is CACILAGGQNTGELFF.

The genes are TRBV12-1 and TRBJ2-1; TRBD2 was called by the table and not checked on the DNA. TRBV12-1 is a recognized pseudogene. CDR3 length equals 19 residues. CDR3 in DNA: TGTGCCAGCAGCTCCCTCCGGACTAGCGGGAGAAGGGGACGCAATGAGCAGTTCTTC. Protein sequence: CASSSLRTSGRRGRNEQFF.

The chain carries TRBV5-1 and TRBJ1-4, with 9 bases fitting TRBD1. The CDR3 totals 16 residues. V shed 4 bases, J shed 6 bases, and the junction held 10 bases outside the gene matches. The germline CDR1 and CDR2 sequences are SGHRS and YFSETQ. The CDR3 coding sequence is TGCGCCAGCAGCCAACGGACAGGGGCTAAGGATGAAAAACTGTTTTTT. Protein product: CASSQRTGAKDEKLFF.

J is TRBJ1-5 and V is TRBV6-6; 7 nucleotides line up with TRBD1. Germline V lookup: CDR1 MNHNY, CDR2 SVGAGI (reference sequence). After removal of 5 bases from V and 1 base from J, the junction contained 8 bases not matched to a gene. The CDR3 covers 16 residues. The DNA for the CDR3 is TGTGCCAGCAGTCTCCAGGGGGTAATAAGCAATCAGCCCCAGCATTTT. This codes for CASSLQGVISNQPQHF.

This chain links TRBV6-9 with TRBJ2-1; TRBD2 matches at 7 bases. Germline values: CDR1 MNHGY, CDR2 SVAAGI. The CDR3 contains 14 residues. Trimming at V came to 11 bases and at J to 11 bases, leaving 18 bases not matched to a gene. In nucleotides, the CDR3 is TGTGCCCCCGTGCCCAGCGGGAATTTGGGGAAGCAGTTCTTC. This codes for CAPVPSGNLGKQFF.

The chain is built from TRBV12-3 or TRBV12-4 and TRBJ1-1; no definite D call. Trimming left V 3 bases short and J 5 bases short, with 7 bases between. The CDR3 is 12 amino acids. The CDR3 sequence: CASSFTRTEAFF. CDR3 sequence (DNA): TGTGCCAGCAGTTTTACCCGGACTGAAGCTTTCTTT.

The chain has TRBV19 and TRBJ1-5; possible D gene TRBD1, 6 bases. This CDR3 spans 15 amino acids. CDR1 LNHDA and CDR2 SQIVND come from the germline V gene (reference sequence). V was clipped by 3 bases and J by 5 bases, with 14 bases between them. The CDR3 is CASSILQGAYQPQHF. The CDR3 bases are TGTGCCAGTAGTATTTTACAGGGAGCCTATCAGCCCCAGCATTTT.